Shown below are 8 T cell receptor beta chains from a single sample sequenced in a study of shared clonotypes between healthy human individuals. TCRdb's copy holds only in-frame clones and misses some; the assay was immunoSEQ multiplex PCR. The data hold about 530,000 clones, with about three quarters observed a single time. The material sequenced was PBMCs. These TCRs come from a woman aged 40 to 50 in good health. Some clones in this sample may be carry-over from other donors' samples.

This clone was found many times. The chain couples TRBV27 to TRBJ2-2; 16 bases line up with TRBD2. The CDR3 sequence is 15 residues long. Per germline, CDR1 MNHEY and CDR2 SMNVEV (reference sequence). J lost 5 bases, V lost 10 bases, and 4 bases had no gene match. For the CDR3, the DNA is TGTGCCACCAAGGGACTAGCGGGAGGGACCGGGGAGCTGTTTTTT. Translating it yields CATKGLAGGTGELFF.

The gene calls are TRBV27 and TRBJ2-7; D may be TRBD1 (5 bases). Germline loops: CDR1 MNHEY, CDR2 SMNVEV (reference sequence). V was cut by 3 bases and J by 7 bases, with 10 bases left in between. This CDR3 is built from 12 residues. The CDR3 DNA reads TGTGCCAGCAGTTTTTTCCAGGGAGAGCAGTACTTC. Residues: CASSFFQGEQYF.

This clone is a singleton in its sample. The V gene is TRBV6-5, the J gene TRBJ2-7, with a possible D match to TRBD1 (5 bases). The CDR3 is 14 residues long. CDR1 MNHEY and CDR2 SVGAGI come from the germline V gene. V lost 5 bases to trimming and J lost 4 bases, with 15 bases between them. CDR3 sequence (DNA): TGTGCCAGCAGTAACCGTGGACACGGTTACGAGCAGTACTTC. Translating it yields CASSNRGHGYEQYF.

This clone came up once. This chain joins TRBV5-5 and TRBJ2-2, with TRBD2 matching over 7 bases. This CDR3 spans 15 amino acids. CDR1 and CDR2 from the germline V gene are SGHKS and YYEKEE (reference sequence). J was trimmed by 1 base and V by 7 bases; bases with no gene match: 7. The CDR3 is CASGRARRNTGELFF. CDR3 nucleotide sequence: TGTGCCAGCGGGAGGGCAAGACGGAACACCGGGGAGCTGTTTTTT.

The chain links TRBV7-3 to TRBJ2-1, with 8 nucleotides matching TRBD2. V dropped 5 bases and J dropped 8; count of bases not matched to a gene: 14. The CDR3 runs to 16 residues. Germline V gene data show CDR1 as SGHTA and CDR2 as FQGTGA. The DNA of the CDR3 is TGTGCCAGCAGCCCTTCGGGGGGGGCATCAGGACATGAGCAGTTCTTC. Translated: CASSPSGGASGHEQFF.

A note on this clone: A far larger clone is only one base removed, so a read error is likely. A read error is likely, as this CDR3 ends without the conserved phenylalanine or tryptophan. The V and J genes are TRBV29-1 and TRBJ2-3; 9 nucleotides line up with TRBD2. Germline V gene sequence: CDR1 SQVTM, CDR2 ANQGSEA. V was pared by 4 bases and J by 2 bases, with 7 bases of the junction left unmatched. The CDR3 extends over 15 amino acids. This chain's CDR3 is CSVGLAGEITDTQYS. The CDR3 DNA reads TGCAGCGTTGGTTTAGCGGGAGAGATCACAGATACGCAGTATTCT.

This chain uses TRBV5-4 with TRBJ2-1; the match to TRBD2 covers 11 bases. The CDR3 has 14 residues. CDR1 SGHNT and CDR2 YYREEE come from the germline V gene (reference sequence). Losses at the gene ends were 9 bases for V and 4 bases for J; bases not matched to a gene: 6. The DNA of the CDR3 is TGTGCCACCCAGACTAGCGGGGAATACAATGAGCAGTTCTTC. Protein: CATQTSGEYNEQFF.

The J gene is TRBJ2-1, the V gene TRBV7-2, with D possibly TRBD2 on 6 matching bases. Germline values: CDR1 SGHTA, CDR2 FQGNSA. With 1 base removed from V and 9 bases from J, the gap between germline ends came to 16 bases. The CDR3 spans 15 residues. CDR3 protein: CASSLGLGELTEQFF. The DNA for the CDR3 is TGTGCCAGCAGCTTAGGACTAGGGGAACTTACTGAGCAGTTCTTC.